The 10 T cell receptor beta chains below come from one sample, sequenced in a study of blood T cells in healthy people across ages. A J-beta primer mix and a sample-barcoded 5' primer were used in a second PCR of about 6 to 12 cycles. TCRdb re-analysed the 5' RACE reads in MiXCR, keeping a single row per CDR3 protein. Of 1.8 million or so distinct CDR3 sequences in the sample, about two fifths were seen once. The sequenced sample consisted of blood. These receptors came from a human donor in good health.

This clonotype came up a few times. The chain couples TRBV20-1 to TRBJ1-1; D is undetermined. V was shortened by 0 bases and J by 5 bases, with 10 bases between the two germline ends. Germline V lookup: CDR1 DFQATT, CDR2 SNEGSKA (reference sequence). This CDR3 contains 13 residues. CDR3 bases: TGCAGTGCTAGAGATCGAACCCATACTGAAGCTTTCTTT. It encodes CSARDRTHTEAFF.

The rearrangement links TRBV7-2 to TRBJ1-1, with D perhaps TRBD1 (5 bases). The CDR3 has 15 residues. The ends were cut back, 7 bases at V and 2 bases at J, with 17 bases in the middle. Germline assignment: CDR1 SGHTA and CDR2 FQGNSA. CDR3 in amino acids: CASTSQGGLNTEAFF. The CDR3 nucleotides are TGTGCCAGCACCTCTCAGGGAGGGTTAAACACTGAAGCTTTCTTT. Full variable domain (remainder filled in from reference TRBV7-2 and TRBJ1-1): GAGVSQSPSNKVTEKGKDVELRCDPISGHTALYWYRQSLGQGLEFLIYFQGNSAPDKSGLPSDRFSAERTGGSVSTLTIQRTQQEDSAVYLCASTSQGGLNTEAFFGQGTRLTVV.

The CDR3, as DNA: TGTGCCATCGGAAATTCTGGGGTCAATCAGCCCCAGCATTTT. Protein sequence: CAIGNSGVNQPQHF. The rearrangement uses TRBV10-3 and TRBJ1-5, with D unresolved. This CDR3 has 14 residues. V was trimmed by 8 bases and J by 3 bases, leaving 14 bases between them. Germline CDR1 and CDR2: ENHRY and SYGVKD.

The CDR3 loop is CASSLALRGSETQYF. CDR3 in DNA: TGTGCCAGCAGCTTAGCGCTGAGGGGCTCGGAGACCCAGTACTTC. The V and J genes are TRBV7-9 and TRBJ2-7; the D call may be TRBD1 or TRBD2 (5 bases each). The J call may be faulty, since TRBJ2-5 better matches the DNA end. Looked up from germline, CDR1 is SEHNR and CDR2 is FQNEAQ (reference sequence). The CDR3 contains 15 residues.

This clonotype has more than one count but fewer than ten. The rearrangement joins TRBV9 to TRBJ2-7; maybe TRBD2 (8 bases). CDR3 length: 15 amino acids. CDR1 is SGDLS, CDR2 YYNGEE, per germline. The V end lost 3 bases, the J end lost 5 bases, and 18 bases lay between the germline ends. This chain's CDR3 is CASSDRQGGRNEQYF. The CDR3 coding sequence is TGTGCCAGCAGCGACCGACAGGGCGGGAGGAACGAGCAGTACTTC.

The chain has TRBV7-2 and TRBJ2-1, with 10 bases identical to TRBD2. Germline CDR1 SGHTA, CDR2 FQGNSA. The CDR3 totals 17 residues. V lost 1 base to trimming and J lost 4 bases; unmatched junction nucleotides: 7. CDR3 sequence: CASSLVHSGRRYNEQFF. CDR3 DNA sequence: TGTGCCAGCAGCTTAGTTCATAGCGGGAGGAGGTACAATGAGCAGTTCTTC.

This clonotype was counted between two and nine times. The CDR3 protein is CSVDGKNIQYF. CDR3 coding DNA: TGCAGCGTTGATGGTAAAAACATTCAGTACTTC. This rearrangement joins TRBV29-1 to TRBJ2-4, with D uncertain. V was pared by 3 bases and J by 4 bases, with 4 bases between. Germline V gene data show CDR1 as SQVTM and CDR2 as ANQGSEA. The CDR3 spans 11 residues.

The chain has TRBV27 and TRBJ2-3, with 7 nucleotides matching TRBD2. The germline V gene has CDR1 MNHEY and CDR2 SMNVEV (reference sequence). J lost 3 bases, V lost 8 bases, and 5 bases had no gene match. The CDR3 totals 13 residues. The CDR3 is CASWSGATDTQYF. CDR3 sequence (DNA): TGTGCCAGCTGGAGCGGGGCAACAGATACGCAGTATTTT.

V and J are TRBV7-9 and TRBJ2-1; 10 nucleotides align to TRBD2. Germline trimming cut 4 bases from V and 7 bases from J; bases unmatched to any gene: 10. The germline CDR1 and CDR2 sequences are SEHNR and FQNEAQ (reference sequence). This CDR3 region has 16 residues. The CDR3 region has the DNA TGTGCCAGCAGCTGGGGACTAGCGCCACTCCCGAATGAGCAGTTCTTC. It translates to CASSWGLAPLPNEQFF.

The J gene is TRBJ2-3, the V gene TRBV4-3; possibly TRBD2 for D (6 bases). Germline CDR1 and CDR2: LGHNA and YSLEER. Trimming shortened V by 0 bases and J by 3 bases, and 13 bases separated the two germline ends. CDR3 size: 16 residues. CDR3 residues: CASSQDWVRGTDTQYF. The CDR3, as DNA: TGCGCCAGCAGCCAAGATTGGGTACGGGGGACAGATACGCAGTATTTT.